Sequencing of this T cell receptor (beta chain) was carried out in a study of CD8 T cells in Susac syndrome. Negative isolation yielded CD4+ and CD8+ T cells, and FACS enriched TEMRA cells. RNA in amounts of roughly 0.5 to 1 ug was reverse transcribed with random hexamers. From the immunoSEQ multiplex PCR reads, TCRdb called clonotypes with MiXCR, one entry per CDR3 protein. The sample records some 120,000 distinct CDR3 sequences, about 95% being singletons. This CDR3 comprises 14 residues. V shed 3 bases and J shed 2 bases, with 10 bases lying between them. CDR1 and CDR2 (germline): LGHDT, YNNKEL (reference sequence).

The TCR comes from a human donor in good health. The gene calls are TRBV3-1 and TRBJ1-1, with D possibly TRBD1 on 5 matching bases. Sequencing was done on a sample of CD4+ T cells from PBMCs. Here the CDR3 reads CASSQRGYNTEAFF. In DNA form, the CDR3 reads TGTGCCAGCAGCCAGAGGGGTTATAACACTGAAGCTTTCTTT.